This T cell receptor (beta chain) was observed in a study of regulatory T cells in long-lasting Graves disease. Sample time point: persistent/refractory GD, antithyroid drugs over 5 years with positive TRAb. Extracted RNA from PBMCs served as the source of the TCR library. Arm-PCR of CDR3 regions and iRepertoire HTBI primers were used to build TCR beta libraries. TCRdb reprocessed the multiplex PCR reads via MiXCR and lists one record per CDR3 protein. The table has about 400,000 distinct CDR3 sequences, about a fifth seen once. The V gene lost 4 bases and the J gene lost 4 bases, with 14 bases spanning the gap. Germline lookup yields CDR1 SQVTM and CDR2 ANQGSEA. This CDR3 is 15 amino acids long.

The sequence came from a female donor with Graves disease. This sample comprised peripheral blood mononuclear cells (PBMCs), obtained when the disease was refractory, from a patient treated with antithyroid drugs. The chain has TRBV29-1 and TRBJ2-6; D gene uncertain. CDR3 loop: CSVGLPGSGANVLTF. CDR3 nucleotide sequence: TGCAGCGTTGGCCTTCCTGGGTCCGGGGCCAACGTCCTGACTTTC.